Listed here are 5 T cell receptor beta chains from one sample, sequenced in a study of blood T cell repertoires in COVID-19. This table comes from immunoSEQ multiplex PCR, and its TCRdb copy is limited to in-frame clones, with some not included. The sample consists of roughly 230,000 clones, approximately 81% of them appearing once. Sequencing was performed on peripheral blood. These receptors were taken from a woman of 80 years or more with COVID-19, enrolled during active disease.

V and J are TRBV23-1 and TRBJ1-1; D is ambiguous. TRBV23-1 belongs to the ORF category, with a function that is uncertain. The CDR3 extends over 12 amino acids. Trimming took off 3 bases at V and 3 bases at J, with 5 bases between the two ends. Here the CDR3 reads CASSQAYTEAFF. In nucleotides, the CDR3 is TGCGCCAGCAGTCAGGCCTACACTGAAGCTTTCTTT.

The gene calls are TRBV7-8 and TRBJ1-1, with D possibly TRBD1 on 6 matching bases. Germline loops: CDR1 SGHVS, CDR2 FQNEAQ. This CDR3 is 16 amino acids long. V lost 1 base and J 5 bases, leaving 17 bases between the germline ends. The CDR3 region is CASSLGGLGRQTEAFF. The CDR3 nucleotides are TGTGCCAGCAGCTTAGGGGGGCTCGGCCGCCAGACTGAAGCTTTCTTT.

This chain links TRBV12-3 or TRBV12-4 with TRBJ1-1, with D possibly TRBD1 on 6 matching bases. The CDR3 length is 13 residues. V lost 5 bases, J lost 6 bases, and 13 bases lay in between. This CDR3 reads CASSRGQTAEAFF. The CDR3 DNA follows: TGTGCCAGCAGTCGAGGACAGACAGCTGAAGCTTTCTTT.

CDR3 sequence: CASSWHRDRLTDTQYF. As DNA, the CDR3 is TGTGCCAGCAGCTGGCACCGGGACAGGCTCACAGATACGCAGTATTTT. The chain combines TRBV3-1 (or the pseudogene TRBV3-2) with TRBJ2-3, with 8 bases lining up with TRBD1. CDR1 LGHDT and CDR2 YNNKEL come from the germline V gene (reference sequence). J was trimmed by 2 bases and V by 5 bases; bases with no gene match: 9. The CDR3 covers 16 residues.

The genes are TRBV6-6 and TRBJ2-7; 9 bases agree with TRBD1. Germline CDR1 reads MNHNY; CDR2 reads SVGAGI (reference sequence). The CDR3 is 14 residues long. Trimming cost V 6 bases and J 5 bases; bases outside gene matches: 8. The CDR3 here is CASRSRDREDEQYV. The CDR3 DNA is TGTGCCAGCAGAAGCCGGGACAGGGAAGACGAGCAGTACGTC.